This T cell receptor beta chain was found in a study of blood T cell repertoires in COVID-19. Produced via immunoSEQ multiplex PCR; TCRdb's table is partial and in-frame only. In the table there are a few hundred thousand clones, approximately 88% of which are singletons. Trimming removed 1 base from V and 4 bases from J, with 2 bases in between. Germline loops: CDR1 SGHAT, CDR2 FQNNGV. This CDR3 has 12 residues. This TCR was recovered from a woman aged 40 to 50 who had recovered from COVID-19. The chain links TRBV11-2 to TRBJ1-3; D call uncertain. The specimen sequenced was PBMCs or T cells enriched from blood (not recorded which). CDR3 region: CASSLAGNTIYF. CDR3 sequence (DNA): TGTGCCAGCAGCTTAGCGGGAAACACCATATATTTT.